This T cell receptor beta chain was sequenced for a study of T cells in tumors after PD-1 blockade. Turning to the study itself: Some patients also took daily vismodegib 150 mg during anti-PD-1 treatment. Study-wide findings and caveats: Peripheral recruitment is suggested, as some novel exhausted tumor clones were in pre-treatment blood.

Input was roughly 616 ng to 6,500 ng of genomic DNA from tumor or blood. In the case of this clone: Its target is not known.

Measured with immunoSEQ multiplex PCR; TCRdb has only the in-frame clones, and not every one. This sample has around 34,000 clones; around 73% occur once, and the top ten carry about two fifths. This TCR derives from a human donor with basal cell carcinoma. Sample: PBMCs, taken after anti-PD-1 treatment.

CDR3 nucleotides: TGTGCCATCAGTGCACCGGGACAGGGAGACGAGCAGTACTTC. It codes for CAISAPGQGDEQYF. V and J are TRBV10-3 and TRBJ2-7; TRBD1 matches at 9 bases. The germline V gene has CDR1 ENHRY and CDR2 SYGVKD. V dropped 4 bases and J dropped 5; count of bases not matched to a gene: 6. CDR3 length: 14 amino acids.